These T cell receptor beta chains were read from a single sample in a study of CD8+ T cells in alopecia areata. Some clones are missing from TCRdb's copy, which holds only in-frame ones; the method was immunoSEQ multiplex PCR. The sample holds about 170,000 clones, 65% to 75% seen once. Here the sequenced sample was CD8+ T cells sorted from blood, taken at week 0. These receptors were obtained from a human donor with alopecia areata. Both conserved end residues are part of each CDR3. Fields, in order: clone size, D gene, J gene, V gene, CDR3 DNA, CDR3 protein. The D gene is left open where the match is weak. For some rows the clone size is stated as once, few or many, or as a class when expanded; others skip it.

.,TRBD2,TRBJ2-2,TRBV30,TGTGCCTGGAGTACGGGAGGATCGTCCGGGGAGCTGTTTTTT,CAWSTGGSSGELFF
.,.,TRBJ2-5,TRBV6-4,TGTGCCAGCAGTGACTCAACGGGCAAAGAGACCCAGTACTTC,CASSDSTGKETQYF
.,.,TRBJ2-3,TRBV27,TGTGCCAGCAGTTTATCTGTCGGCACAGATACGCAGTATTTT,CASSLSVGTDTQYF
.,.,TRBJ2-5,TRBV7-9,TGTGCCAGCAGCTCCGAGGGTCAACAAGAGACCCAGTACTTC,CASSSEGQQETQYF
.,.,TRBJ2-1,TRBV15,TGTGCCACCCAGGGGACATACAATGAGCAGTTCTTC,CATQGTYNEQFF
few,TRBD2,TRBJ2-3,TRBV7-9,TGTGCCAGCAGCTTGAGGGAGGGGATCGCAGATACGCAGTATTTT,CASSLREGIADTQYF
.,.,TRBJ2-1,TRBV7-3,TGTGCCAGCAGCTTTCTAGGTAGCTCCTACAATGAGCAGTTCTTC,CASSFLGSSYNEQFF
once,TRBD1,TRBJ1-3,TRBV29-1,TGCAGCGTCGCGGGGCAGGGGGCCTCTGGAAACACCATATATTTT,CSVAGQGASGNTIYF
few,.,TRBJ2-5,TRBV6-1,TGTGCCAGCAGTGAAGCGCTAGGAACCGGAGAGACCCAGTACTTC,CASSEALGTGETQYF
.,TRBD2,TRBJ2-6,TRBV29-1,TGCAGCGCCATTTACCCGGGGGGGCTCTTGAGCTCTGGGGCCAACGTCCTGACTTTC,CSAIYPGGLLSSGANVLTF
.,.,TRBJ2-2,TRBV5-1,TGCGCCAGCAGCTTGCTAGGTCCAGACCGGCCTGGGAACGGGGAGCTGTTTTTT,CASSLLGPDRPGNGELFF
.,.,TRBJ2-3,TRBV19,TGTGCCAGTAGTATCGGTACAGGGAGCACAGATACGCAGTATTTT,CASSIGTGSTDTQYF
.,.,TRBJ1-2,TRBV11-2,TGTGCCAGCAGGGCAGACAGGCGATACGGCTATGGCTACACCTTC,CASRADRRYGYGYTF
.,.,TRBJ2-1,TRBV4-1,TGCGCCAGCAGCCAAGAGGGCGGCGGGGAGCAGTTCTTC,CASSQEGGGEQFF
.,.,TRBJ2-5,TRBV9,TGTGCCAGCAGCCCCCCCGCGGGGCAGACCCAGTACTTC,CASSPPAGQTQYF
.,TRBD2,TRBJ2-4,TRBV5-6,TGTGCCAGCAGCTTCGGGACGGGGGGTGGCAAAAACATTCAGTACTTC,CASSFGTGGGKNIQYF
.,.,TRBJ2-7,TRBV27,TGTGCCAGCAGTTTATGGGGAACCCCCTACGAGCAGTACTTC,CASSLWGTPYEQYF
.,TRBD1,TRBJ2-1,TRBV20-1,TGCAGTGCGCCTACAGGGGGCGGGCAGTTCTTC,CSAPTGGGQFF
.,TRBD1,TRBJ1-2,TRBV6-5,TGTGCCACCGAATCTTGGACAGGGAGGGACTATGGCTACACCTTC,CATESWTGRDYGYTF
.,.,TRBJ1-1,TRBV6-1,TGTGCCAGCAGTATCCACAGGGAAGCGGGTGAAGCTTTCTTT,CASSIHREAGEAFF
.,.,TRBJ1-2,TRBV12-5,TGTGCTAGTGGTTTGGTCGGGGGACTGGTTGGCTACACCTTC,CASGLVGGLVGYTF
.,.,TRBJ2-5,TRBV5-1,TGCGCCAGCAGCTCGCGGGACAGCGAGTTGGAAGAGACCCAGTACTTC,CASSSRDSELEETQYF
few,.,TRBJ1-1,TRBV6-1,TGTGCCAGCAGTGAAGCGCTTCGGCTGGGACCGAACACTGAAGCTTTCTTT,CASSEALRLGPNTEAFF
.,TRBD2,TRBJ2-1,TRBV6-1,TGTGCCAGCAGTGAAGCCCCGGGGCCCTGGAGCGGGGATGAGCAGTTCTTC,CASSEAPGPWSGDEQFF
.,.,TRBJ1-5,TRBV4-1,TGCGCCAGCAGCCAAGAAGACAATTTAAGAGCCCAGCATTTT,CASSQEDNLRAQHF
.,TRBD1,TRBJ2-7,TRBV19,TGTGCCAGTAGTATTACAGGGGGGTACGAGCAGTACTTC,CASSITGGYEQYF
.,.,TRBJ1-6,TRBV12-5,TGTGCTAGTGGTTTGCACCCCGCCAGGGAAACTTCACCCCTCCACTTT,CASGLHPARETSPLHF
.,.,TRBJ1-2,TRBV30,TGTGCCTGGAGTGAACCCCGCGAGGACTATGGCTACACCTTC,CAWSEPREDYGYTF
.,.,TRBJ1-2,TRBV29-1,TGCAGCGTTGAAGATAGGGCCGACTATGGCTACACCTTC,CSVEDRADYGYTF
.,.,TRBJ2-2,TRBV19,TGTGCCAGTAGTCTGGGACGGAACACCGGGGAGCTGTTTTTT,CASSLGRNTGELFF
.,.,TRBJ2-2,TRBV30,TGTGCCTGGAGTGCCACACGGTACACCGGGGAGCTGTTTTTT,CAWSATRYTGELFF
once,TRBD1,TRBJ1-2,TRBV11-2,TGTGCCAGCAGCCTAGGAGGGGGCGAGAACTATGGCTACACCTTC,CASSLGGGENYGYTF
.,TRBD1,TRBJ1-1,TRBV19,TGTGCCAGTAGTATGTATGGGACAGGTGAAGCTTTCTTT,CASSMYGTGEAFF
few,.,TRBJ2-7,TRBV29-1,TGCAGCGTTTGGGGGATGGAGGGGGCGGATGAGCAGTACTTC,CSVWGMEGADEQYF
.,.,TRBJ1-2,TRBV6-1,TGTGCCAGCAGTGTCACCTCAGGGTCCTATGGCTACACCTTC,CASSVTSGSYGYTF
.,.,TRBJ2-6,TRBV7-6,TGTGCCAGCAGCTTAGGTGCGGCCAACGTCCTGACTTTC,CASSLGAANVLTF
.,.,TRBJ2-3,TRBV5-4,TGTGCCAGCAGCCGACCAGATACGCAGTATTTT,CASSRPDTQYF
.,.,TRBJ1-4,TRBV20-1,TGCAGTGCGGGGGGAGTTGAAAAACTGTTTTTT,CSAGGVEKLFF
few,.,TRBJ2-3,TRBV2,TGTGCCAGCAGTGCTTTTACCGATAGCACAGATACGCAGTATTTT,CASSAFTDSTDTQYF
once,.,TRBJ1-6,TRBV4-1,TGCGCCAGCAGCCAGCCGGGACAATATAATTCACCCCTCCACTTT,CASSQPGQYNSPLHF
.,.,TRBJ2-7,TRBV29-1,TGCAGCGTTGAACGTCTAGAAGTCTACGAGCAGTACTTC,CSVERLEVYEQYF
.,.,TRBJ2-3,TRBV20-1,TGCAGTGCGGACACAGATACGCAGTATTTT,CSADTDTQYF